The table lists the clone carrying this TCR beta chain with a few counts. Its antigen remains unidentified. The entry originates in a study of T cells in localized non-small cell lung cancer. Study-level findings and limits: Investigators sequenced only a single tumor region, leaving heterogeneity possible. When the top 100 tumor clones were examined, a median about 60 of them also appeared in the adjacent lung, which was paired and uninvolved. A denser population of T cells in blood accompanied longer overall survival.

The repertoire was sequenced with immunoSEQ multiplex PCR; TCRdb's copy has only in-frame clones and lacks some. The sample holds 55,000 to 75,000 clones, roughly nine tenths seen once. The TCR was taken from a man aged 35 to 70 with stage I lung adenocarcinoma. This specimen consisted of peripheral blood, obtained before any cancer treatment.

CDR3 in amino acids: CASRQGDTGELFF. CDR3 nucleotide sequence: TGTGCCAGCAGACAGGGGGACACCGGGGAGCTGTTTTTT. This rearrangement joins TRBV6-4 to TRBJ2-2; 8 bases are a match to TRBD1. V lost 6 bases and J lost 3; bases outside the gene matches: 0. The CDR3 loop spans 13 amino acids. Germline loops: CDR1 MRHNA, CDR2 SNTAGT.